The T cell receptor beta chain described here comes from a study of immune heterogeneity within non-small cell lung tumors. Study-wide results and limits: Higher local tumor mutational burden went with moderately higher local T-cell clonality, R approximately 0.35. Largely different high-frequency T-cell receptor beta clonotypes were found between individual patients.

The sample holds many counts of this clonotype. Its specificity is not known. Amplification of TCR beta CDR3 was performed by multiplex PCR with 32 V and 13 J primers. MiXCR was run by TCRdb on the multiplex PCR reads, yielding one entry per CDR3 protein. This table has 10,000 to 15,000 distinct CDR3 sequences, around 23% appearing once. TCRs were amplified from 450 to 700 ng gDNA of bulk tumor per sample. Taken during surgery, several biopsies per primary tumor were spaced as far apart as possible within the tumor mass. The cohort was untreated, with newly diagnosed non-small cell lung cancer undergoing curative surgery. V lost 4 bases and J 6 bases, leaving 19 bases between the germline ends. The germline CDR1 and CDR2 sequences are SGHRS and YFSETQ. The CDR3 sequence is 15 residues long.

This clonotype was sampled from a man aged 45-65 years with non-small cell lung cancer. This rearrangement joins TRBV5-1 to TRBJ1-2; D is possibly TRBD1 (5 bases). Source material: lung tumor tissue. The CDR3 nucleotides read TGCGCCAGCAGCCCCGGGAGCGAACAGGTCAATGGCTACACCTTC. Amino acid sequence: CASSPGSEQVNGYTF.